This T cell receptor (beta chain) emerged from a study of cytomegalovirus exposure and HLA in healthy donors. Study-level results: Cytomegalovirus-associated status was assigned to 150 to 200 TCR beta chains.

PCR employed 60 Vbeta and 13 Jbeta primers. Data came from immunoSEQ multiplex PCR; TCRdb stores just in-frame clones and leaves some out. Of about 160,000 clones listed, about 82% are singletons. On this clone: Its antigen is unidentified.

The V gene's germline CDR1 is SGHTS and CDR2 YDEGEE. The CDR3 extends over 12 amino acids. V shed 4 bases and J shed 10 bases, with 12 bases lying between them. This cohort consisted of healthy bone marrow donors. Unrecorded immune exposures were likely, despite nominal health at sampling. The source of this sequence is a woman aged 18-29 years in good health and CMV-seronegative. The chain links TRBV5-8 to TRBJ2-1; possibly TRBD1 for D (6 bases). The sample taken for sequencing was PBMCs. Here the CDR3 DNA reads TGTGCCAGCAGCGGGGGCAGGGAAGAGCAGTTCTTC. Encoded protein: CASSGGREEQFF.